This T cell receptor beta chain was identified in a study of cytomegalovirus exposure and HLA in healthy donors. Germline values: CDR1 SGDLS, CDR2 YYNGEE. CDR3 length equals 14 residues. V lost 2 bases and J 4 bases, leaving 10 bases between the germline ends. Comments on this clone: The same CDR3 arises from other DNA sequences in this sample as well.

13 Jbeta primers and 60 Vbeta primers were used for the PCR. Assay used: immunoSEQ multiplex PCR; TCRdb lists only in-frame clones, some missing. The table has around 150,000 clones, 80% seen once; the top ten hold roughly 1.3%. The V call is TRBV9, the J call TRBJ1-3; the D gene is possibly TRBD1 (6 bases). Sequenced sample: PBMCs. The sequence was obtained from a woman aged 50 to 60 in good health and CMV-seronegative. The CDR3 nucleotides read TGTGCCAGCAGCGTGGGTGGGACAGGAAACACCATATATTTT. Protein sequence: CASSVGGTGNTIYF.